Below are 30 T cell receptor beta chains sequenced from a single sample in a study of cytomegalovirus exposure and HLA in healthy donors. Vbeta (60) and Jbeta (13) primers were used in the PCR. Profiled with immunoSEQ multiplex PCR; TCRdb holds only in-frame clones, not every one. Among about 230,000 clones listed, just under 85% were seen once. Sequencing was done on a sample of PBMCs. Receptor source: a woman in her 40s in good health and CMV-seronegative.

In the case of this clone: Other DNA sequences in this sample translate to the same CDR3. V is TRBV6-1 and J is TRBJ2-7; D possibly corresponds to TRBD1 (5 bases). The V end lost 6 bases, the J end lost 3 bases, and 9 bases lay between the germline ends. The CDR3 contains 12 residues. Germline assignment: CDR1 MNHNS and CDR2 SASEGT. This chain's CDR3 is CASRGDSYEQYF. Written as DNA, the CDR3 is TGTGCCAGCAGAGGAGACAGCTACGAGCAGTACTTC.

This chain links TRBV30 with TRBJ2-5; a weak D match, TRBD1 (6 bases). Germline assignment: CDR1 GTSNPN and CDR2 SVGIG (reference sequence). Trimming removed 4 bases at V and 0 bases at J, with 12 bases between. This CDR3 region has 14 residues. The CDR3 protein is CAWTGDNHQETQYF. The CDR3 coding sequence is TGTGCCTGGACAGGGGACAACCACCAAGAGACCCAGTACTTC.

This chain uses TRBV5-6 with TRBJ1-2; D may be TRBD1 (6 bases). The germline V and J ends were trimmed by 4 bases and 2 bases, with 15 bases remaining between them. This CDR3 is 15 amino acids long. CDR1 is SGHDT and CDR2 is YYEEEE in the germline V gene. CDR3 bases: TGTGCCAGCAGCCAGGCCGGGGGGCTAAACTATGGCTACACCTTC. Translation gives CASSQAGGLNYGYTF. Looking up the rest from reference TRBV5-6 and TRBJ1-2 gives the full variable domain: DAGVTQSPTHLIKTRGQQVTLRCSPKSGHDTVSWYQQALGQGPQFIFQYYEEEERQRGNFPDRFSGHQFPNYSSELNVNALLLGDSALYLCASSQAGGLNYGYTFGSGTRLTVV.

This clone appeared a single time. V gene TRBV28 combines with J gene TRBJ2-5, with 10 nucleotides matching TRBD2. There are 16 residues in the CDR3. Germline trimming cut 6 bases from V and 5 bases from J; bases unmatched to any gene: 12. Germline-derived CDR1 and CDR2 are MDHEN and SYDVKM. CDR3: CASSLNSGGPRETQYF. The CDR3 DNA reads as TGTGCCAGCAGCTTGAATAGCGGGGGGCCCCGGGAGACCCAGTACTTC. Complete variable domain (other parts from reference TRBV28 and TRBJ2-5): DVKVTQSSRYLVKRTGEKVFLECVQDMDHENMFWYRQDPGLGLRLIYFSYDVKMKEKGDIPEGYSVSREKKERFSLILESASTNQTSMYLCASSLNSGGPRETQYFGPGTRLLVL.

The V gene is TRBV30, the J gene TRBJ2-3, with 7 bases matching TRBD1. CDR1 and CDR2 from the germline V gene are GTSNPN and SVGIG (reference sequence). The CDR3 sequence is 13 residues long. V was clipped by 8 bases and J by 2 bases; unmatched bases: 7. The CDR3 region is CAAMGQSTDTQYF. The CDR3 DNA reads TGTGCCGCGATGGGACAGTCCACAGATACGCAGTATTTT.

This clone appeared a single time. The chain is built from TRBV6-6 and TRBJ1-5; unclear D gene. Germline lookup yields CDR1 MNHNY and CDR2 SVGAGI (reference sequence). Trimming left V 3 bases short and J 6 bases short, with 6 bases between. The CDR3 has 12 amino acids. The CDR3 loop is CASSYLGQPQHF. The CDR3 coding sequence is TGTGCCAGCAGTTATCTCGGTCAGCCCCAGCATTTT.

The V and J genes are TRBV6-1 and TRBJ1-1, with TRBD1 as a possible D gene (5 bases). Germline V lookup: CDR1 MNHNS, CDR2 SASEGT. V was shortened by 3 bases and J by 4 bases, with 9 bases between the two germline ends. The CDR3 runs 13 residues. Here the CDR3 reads CASSDRVGTEAFF. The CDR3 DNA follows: TGTGCCAGCAGTGACAGGGTGGGCACTGAAGCTTTCTTT.

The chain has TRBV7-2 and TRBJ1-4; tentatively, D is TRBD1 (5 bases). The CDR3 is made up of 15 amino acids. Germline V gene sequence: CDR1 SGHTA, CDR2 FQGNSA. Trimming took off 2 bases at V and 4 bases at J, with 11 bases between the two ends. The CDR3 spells CASSLQGGSNEKLFF. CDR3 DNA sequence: TGTGCCAGCAGCTTACAGGGAGGGAGTAATGAAAAACTGTTTTTT.

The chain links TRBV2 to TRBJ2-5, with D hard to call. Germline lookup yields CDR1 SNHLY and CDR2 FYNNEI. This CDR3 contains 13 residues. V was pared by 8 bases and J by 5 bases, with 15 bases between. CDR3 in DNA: TGTGCCAGCTTCACTGGCCTCGGGGAGACCCAGTACTTC. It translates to CASFTGLGETQYF.

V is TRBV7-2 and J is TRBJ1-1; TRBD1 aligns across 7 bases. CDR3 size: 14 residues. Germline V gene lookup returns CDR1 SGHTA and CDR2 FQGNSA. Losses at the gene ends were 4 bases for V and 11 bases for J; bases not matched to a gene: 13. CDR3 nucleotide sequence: TGTGCCAGCAGCTCCTGGGACAGCTTACTGGGGGCTTTCTTT. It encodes CASSSWDSLLGAFF.

CDR3 DNA: TGTGCCAGCCTAGTACCGGGACTCCAAGAAGATACGCAGTATTTT. Protein: CASLVPGLQEDTQYF. V and J are TRBV28 and TRBJ2-3; D may be TRBD2 (6 bases). CDR3 length: 15 residues. Germline V gene data show CDR1 as MDHEN and CDR2 as SYDVKM. The V gene lost 8 bases and the J gene lost 5 bases, with 20 bases spanning the gap.

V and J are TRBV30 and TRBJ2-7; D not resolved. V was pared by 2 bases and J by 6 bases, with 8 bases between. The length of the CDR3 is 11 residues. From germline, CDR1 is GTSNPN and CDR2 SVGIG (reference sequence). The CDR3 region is CAWSIQAEQYF. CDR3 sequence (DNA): TGTGCCTGGAGTATTCAGGCCGAGCAGTACTTC.

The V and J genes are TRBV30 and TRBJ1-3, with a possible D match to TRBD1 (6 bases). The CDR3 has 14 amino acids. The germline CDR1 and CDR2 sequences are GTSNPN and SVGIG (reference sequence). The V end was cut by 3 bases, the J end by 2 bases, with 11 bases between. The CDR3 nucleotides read TGTGCCTGGAGCCGGGGGGACACTGGAAACACCATATATTTT. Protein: CAWSRGDTGNTIYF.

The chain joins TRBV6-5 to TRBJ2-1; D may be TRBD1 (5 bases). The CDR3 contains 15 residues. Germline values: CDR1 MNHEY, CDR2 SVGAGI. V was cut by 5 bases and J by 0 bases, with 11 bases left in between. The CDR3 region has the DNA TGTGCCAGCAGTAAGACAGTAAGCTCCTACAATGAGCAGTTCTTC. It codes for CASSKTVSSYNEQFF.

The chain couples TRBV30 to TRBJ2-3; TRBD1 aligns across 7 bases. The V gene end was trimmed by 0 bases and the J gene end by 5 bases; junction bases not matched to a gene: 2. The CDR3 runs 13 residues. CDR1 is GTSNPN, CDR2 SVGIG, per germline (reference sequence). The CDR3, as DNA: TGTGCCTGGAGTGTTCCAGGGGGAGATACGCAGTATTTT. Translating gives CAWSVPGGDTQYF. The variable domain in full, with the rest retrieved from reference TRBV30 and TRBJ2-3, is SQTIHQWPATLVQPVGSPLSLECTVEGTSNPNLYWYRQAAGRGLQLLFYSVGIGQISSEVPQNLSASRPQDRQFILSSKKLLLSDSGFYLCAWSVPGGDTQYFGPGTRLTVL.

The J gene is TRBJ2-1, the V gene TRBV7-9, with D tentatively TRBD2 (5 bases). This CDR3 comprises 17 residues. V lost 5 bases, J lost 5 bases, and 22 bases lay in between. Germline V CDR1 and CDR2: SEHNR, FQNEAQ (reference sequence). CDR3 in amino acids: CASSVGERKWQNNEQFF. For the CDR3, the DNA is TGTGCCAGCAGCGTAGGCGAGCGGAAGTGGCAGAACAATGAGCAGTTCTTC.

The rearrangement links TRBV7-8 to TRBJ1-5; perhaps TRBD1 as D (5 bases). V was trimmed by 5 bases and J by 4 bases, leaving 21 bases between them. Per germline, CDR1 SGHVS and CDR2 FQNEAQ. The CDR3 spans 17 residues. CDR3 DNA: TGTGCCAGCAGCGCACGTGATGGGGCAGAACAGAATCAGCCCCAGCATTTT. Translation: CASSARDGAEQNQPQHF.

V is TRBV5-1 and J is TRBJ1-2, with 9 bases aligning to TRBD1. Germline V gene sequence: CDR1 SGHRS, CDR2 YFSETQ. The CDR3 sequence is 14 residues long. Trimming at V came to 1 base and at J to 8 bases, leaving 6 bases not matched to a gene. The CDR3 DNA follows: TGCGCCAGCAGCTTGTTACAGGGGGCAGAGGGCTACACCTTC. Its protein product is CASSLLQGAEGYTF.

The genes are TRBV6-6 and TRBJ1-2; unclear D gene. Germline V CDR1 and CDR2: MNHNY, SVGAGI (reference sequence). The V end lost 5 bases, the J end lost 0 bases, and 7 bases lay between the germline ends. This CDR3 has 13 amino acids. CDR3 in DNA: TGTGCCAGCAGTCAACGGGCTAACTATGGCTACACCTTC. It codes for CASSQRANYGYTF.

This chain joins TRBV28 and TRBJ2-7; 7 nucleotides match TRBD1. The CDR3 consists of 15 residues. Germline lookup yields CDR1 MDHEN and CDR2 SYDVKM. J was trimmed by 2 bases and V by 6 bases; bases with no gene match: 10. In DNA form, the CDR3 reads TGTGCCAGCAGCCGGGTTGGGCAGGGGGCCTACGAGCAGTACTTC. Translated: CASSRVGQGAYEQYF.

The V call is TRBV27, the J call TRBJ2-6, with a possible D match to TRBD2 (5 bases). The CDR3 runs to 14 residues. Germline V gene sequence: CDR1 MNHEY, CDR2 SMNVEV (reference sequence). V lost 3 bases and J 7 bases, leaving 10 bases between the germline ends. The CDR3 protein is CASSLKREANVLTF. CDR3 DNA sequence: TGTGCCAGCAGTTTGAAACGGGAAGCCAACGTCCTGACTTTC.

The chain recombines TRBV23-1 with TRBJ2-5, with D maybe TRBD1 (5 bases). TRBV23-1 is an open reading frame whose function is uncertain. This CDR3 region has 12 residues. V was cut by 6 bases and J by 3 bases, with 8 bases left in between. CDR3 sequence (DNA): TGCGCCAGCAGGCAGGGCAAAGAGACCCAGTACTTC. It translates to CASRQGKETQYF.

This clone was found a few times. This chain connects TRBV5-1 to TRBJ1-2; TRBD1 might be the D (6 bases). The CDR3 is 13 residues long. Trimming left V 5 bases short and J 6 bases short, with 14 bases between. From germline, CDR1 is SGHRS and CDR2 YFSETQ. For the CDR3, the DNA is TGCGCCAGCAGGGAGAAGGGGGGGCATGGCTACACCTTC. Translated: CASREKGGHGYTF.

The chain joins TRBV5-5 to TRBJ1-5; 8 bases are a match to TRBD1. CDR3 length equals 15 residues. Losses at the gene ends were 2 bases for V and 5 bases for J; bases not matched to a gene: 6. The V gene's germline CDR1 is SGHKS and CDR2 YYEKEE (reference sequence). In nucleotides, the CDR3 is TGTGCCAGCAGCTTTAGGACAGGGTCTTATCAGCCCCAGCATTTT. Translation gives CASSFRTGSYQPQHF.

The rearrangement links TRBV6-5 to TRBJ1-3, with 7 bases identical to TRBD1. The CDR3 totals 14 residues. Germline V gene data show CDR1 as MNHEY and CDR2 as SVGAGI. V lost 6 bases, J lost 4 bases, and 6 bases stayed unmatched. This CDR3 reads CASSPTGAGNTIYF. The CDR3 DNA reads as TGTGCCAGCAGCCCAACAGGGGCCGGAAACACCATATATTTT.

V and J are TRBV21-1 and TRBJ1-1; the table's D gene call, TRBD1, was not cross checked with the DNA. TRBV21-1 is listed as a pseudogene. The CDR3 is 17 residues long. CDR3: CASSKAGKGHLNTEAFF. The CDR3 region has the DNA TGTGCCAGCAGCAAAGCTGGTAAGGGACATTTGAACACTGAAGCTTTCTTT.

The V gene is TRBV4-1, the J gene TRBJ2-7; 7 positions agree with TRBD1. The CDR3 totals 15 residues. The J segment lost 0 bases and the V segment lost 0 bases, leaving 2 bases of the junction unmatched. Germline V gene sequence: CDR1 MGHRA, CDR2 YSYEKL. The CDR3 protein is CASSQEDRSSYEQYF. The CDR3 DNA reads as TGCGCCAGCAGCCAAGAGGACAGGTCCTCCTACGAGCAGTACTTC.

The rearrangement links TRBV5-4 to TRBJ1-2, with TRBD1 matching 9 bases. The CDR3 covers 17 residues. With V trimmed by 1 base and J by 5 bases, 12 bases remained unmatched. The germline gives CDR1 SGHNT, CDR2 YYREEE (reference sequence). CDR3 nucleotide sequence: TGTGCCAGCAGCTTGATTAGGGCCGGGACAGGGAGTTATGGCTACACCTTC. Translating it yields CASSLIRAGTGSYGYTF.

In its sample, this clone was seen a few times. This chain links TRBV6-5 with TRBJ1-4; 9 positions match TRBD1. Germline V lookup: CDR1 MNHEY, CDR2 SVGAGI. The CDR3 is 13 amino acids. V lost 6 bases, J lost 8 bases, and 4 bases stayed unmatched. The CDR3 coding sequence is TGTGCCAGCAGACAGGGGGCGCGGGAAAAACTGTTTTTT. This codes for CASRQGAREKLFF.

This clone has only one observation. CDR3 DNA: TGTGCCAGCAGCAAGACAGGGGGCGCGGAGGGCTACACCTTC. It yields the protein CASSKTGGAEGYTF. This chain joins TRBV28 and TRBJ1-2; TRBD1 aligns across 10 bases. The CDR3 has 14 amino acids. The V and J ends lost 6 bases and 8 bases, in that order; junction bases with no gene match: 9. Germline CDR1 is MDHEN and CDR2 is SYDVKM.